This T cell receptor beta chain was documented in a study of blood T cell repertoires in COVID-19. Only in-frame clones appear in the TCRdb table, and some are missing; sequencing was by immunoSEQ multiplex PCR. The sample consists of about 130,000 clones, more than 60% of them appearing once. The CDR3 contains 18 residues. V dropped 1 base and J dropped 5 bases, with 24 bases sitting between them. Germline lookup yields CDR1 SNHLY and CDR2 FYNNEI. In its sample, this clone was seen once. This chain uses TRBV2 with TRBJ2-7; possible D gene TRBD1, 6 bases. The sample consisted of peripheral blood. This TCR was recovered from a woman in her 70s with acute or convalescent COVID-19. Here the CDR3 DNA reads TGTGCCAGCAGTGAAGGCCCGACCACAGGGTTCTTGATGGACGAGCAGTACTTC. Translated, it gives CASSEGPTTGFLMDEQYF.